This T cell receptor (beta chain) emerged from a study of blood T cell repertoires in COVID-19 (dated by TCRdb to the early 2020s). About the study as a whole: The collaborator samples originated in the United States, Italy and Spain and spanned the acute and convalescent phases of COVID-19. Samples came from the ongoing ImmuneRACE study (first 160 participants) plus 1,254 subjects from 6 global collaborators. The repertoires were released in a freely available public database intended as a resource for research on the immune response to SARS-CoV-2. Subjects who had been exposed to COVID-19, were actively infected with it, or had recovered from it provided the deeply sampled blood TCRbeta repertoires that made up the dataset. Where available, HLA class I and class II types were taken from metadata supplied by the sample provider and were not determined by assay-based typing. Nearly every sample came with metadata listing a de-identified subject ID, COVID-19 status, age in years and sex. The prospective study material was composed of cDNA or gDNA derived from T cells, B-cell-depleted T cells, or PBMCs. The investigation overall reported the following: The amount of clinical and demographic metadata varied by source and participant and was provided uncurated.

TCRbeta CDR3 regions were amplified from genomic DNA by means of the immunoSEQ Assay, a bias-controlled multiplex PCR. Per the authors' processing: The number of nucleated cells in each sample was estimated by amplification of reference gene primers within the assay. To quantify the absolute abundance of each unique TCRbeta CDR3 rearrangement, sequence reads were collapsed and filtered. For each sample, productive Simpson clonality was calculated as the square root of Simpson's diversity index across productive rearrangements. TCRdb re-hosts the immuneACCESS table, in-frame sequences only. Its copies lack some clones; in the studies checked, an unresolved V gene accounts for under half of them, and the cause for the rest is not known. The V and J calls and clone size are taken from that table; D and trimming were inferred from the DNA. Counted in this sample were approximately 52,000 clones; nearly 90% of them appeared once. In total, the top ten clones hold around 5.1% of the sample.

The germline V gene sets CDR1 to SGHTA and CDR2 to FQGNSA. Inclusive of the bounding cysteine and phenylalanine, the CDR3 is 12 residues long. This entry keeps only the CDR3 DNA: 36 bases, framed from base 1. Each collaborating institution followed its own protocols to collect whole blood in K2EDTA tubes. For TCRbeta analysis, collaborators shipped samples in one of three forms: frozen whole blood, isolated PBMCs, or DNA extracted from either of those sample types. This clone was recorded only once. Its cognate antigen has yet to be identified. One junction end does not reproduce the germline sequence, and a read error may be involved.

The chain uses TRBV7-2 and TRBJ2-1; TRBD1 is a possible D gene, resting on 6 matching bases. The receptor was isolated from a man aged 60 to 69 with active COVID-19. The sequenced material came from peripheral blood. The CDR3 amino acid sequence is: CASSATGTDLVF. The bases read TGTGCCAGCAGCGCGACAGGTACGGATCTGGTCTTC.